The present TCR beta chain was sequenced within a study of blood T cell repertoires in COVID-19. Study information: Samples came from the United States, Italy and Spain, spanning acute and convalescent COVID-19. T cells, B-cell-depleted T cells, or PBMCs provided the cDNA or gDNA that served as material.

As handled by the study authors: By means of reference gene primer amplification, nucleated cell counts were estimated. The protocol was immunoSEQ multiplex PCR, while the TCRdb copy is restricted to in-frame clones and leaves out a portion. The V and J calls and the clone size are those of that table, but D and trimming were determined from the DNA. This repertoire shows over 70,000 clones, about 89% found once; its top ten account for about 1%. Trimming removed 3 bases at V and 6 bases at J, with 8 bases between. Germline V lookup: CDR1 MDHEN, CDR2 SYDVKM. There are 13 residues in the CDR3. V is TRBV28 and J is TRBJ1-4; unclear D gene. Sequenced input: peripheral blood. The TCR comes from a human donor in a cohort sampled during active COVID-19. The CDR3 nucleotides read TGTGCCAGCAGTTTTAGCCCGGATGAAAAACTGTTTTTT. This translates into CASSFSPDEKLFF. Drawing the rest from reference TRBV28 and TRBJ1-4, the complete variable domain is DVKVTQSSRYLVKRTGEKVFLECVQDMDHENMFWYRQDPGLGLRLIYFSYDVKMKEKGDIPEGYSVSREKKERFSLILESASTNQTSMYLCASSFSPDEKLFFGSGTQLSVL.